The 7 T cell receptor beta chains listed next were all sequenced from one sample in a study of response to subunit inactivated influenza vaccine. Via MiXCR, TCRdb re-called the RT-PCR reads, giving one row per CDR3 protein. The sample shows about 520,000 distinct CDR3 sequences, around 7.9% of them seen only once. Sequencing used PBMCs from blood, obtained 23 months after vaccination. These receptors originate from a man aged 50 to 69 who received an inactivated influenza vaccine.

This clonotype has a count of ten or more. This sequence joins TRBV7-9 and TRBJ2-3, with no clear D. The CDR3 spans 14 residues. Per the germline V gene, CDR1 is SEHNR and CDR2 is FQNEAQ (reference sequence). V lost 5 bases and J lost 3, with 12 bases in between. The CDR3, as DNA: TGTGCCAGCAGCCTATCACTGGGTACAGATACGCAGTATTTT. This translates into CASSLSLGTDTQYF.

This clonotype was found a few times. The rearrangement joins TRBV6-1 to TRBJ2-7, with TRBD2 matching over 13 bases. Germline-derived CDR1 and CDR2 are MNHNS and SASEGT. The CDR3 is made up of 18 amino acids. V shed 4 bases and J 5 bases; nucleotides not matched to a gene: 14. In nucleotides, the CDR3 is TGTGCCAGCAGTGCCACTAGCGGGGGGGTGGTGTTTCGGGACGAGCAGTACTTC. It is translated as CASSATSGGVVFRDEQYF.

In this sample, this clonotype turned up many times. V usage is TRBV20-1 and J usage is TRBJ2-3; possibly TRBD1 or TRBD2 for D (5 bases each). The CDR3 extends over 16 amino acids. V was trimmed by 3 bases and J by 1 base, leaving 17 bases between them. From germline, CDR1 is DFQATT and CDR2 SNEGSKA (reference sequence). The DNA of the CDR3 is TGCAGTGCTAGGCCCTCCCGGGACCTGGGCACAGATACGCAGTATTTT. Translated, it gives CSARPSRDLGTDTQYF.

This clonotype showed up just a few times. This sequence joins TRBV24-1 and TRBJ2-2; maybe TRBD1 (6 bases). CDR1 and CDR2 from the germline V gene are KGHDR and SFDVKD. The CDR3 covers 13 residues. V was trimmed by 9 bases and J by 8 bases, leaving 15 bases between them. The CDR3 nucleotides are TGTGCCACCCAACGGACAGCTTCAGGGGAGCTGTTTTTT. This encodes CATQRTASGELFF.

About this clonotype: A read error is possible here, since a much larger clone lies one base away. This rearrangement joins TRBV29-1 to TRBJ2-3, with D unclear. The CDR3 is 15 amino acids. Looked up from germline, CDR1 is SQVTM and CDR2 is ANQGSEA. V was trimmed by 7 bases and J by 0 bases, leaving 17 bases between them. CDR3 in amino acids: CSESAMSSSTDTQYF. The CDR3 region has the DNA TGCAGCGAGTCGGCTATGAGCTCTAGCACAGATACGCAGTATTTT.

The chain joins TRBV7-9 to TRBJ1-1; no firm D call. The CDR3 spans 13 residues. Germline values: CDR1 SEHNR, CDR2 FQNEAQ (reference sequence). The ends were cut back, 5 bases at V and 0 bases at J, with 7 bases in the middle. CDR3 protein: CASSTVMNTEAFF. CDR3 DNA: TGTGCCAGCAGCACAGTAATGAACACTGAAGCTTTCTTT.

The V and J genes are TRBV24-1 and TRBJ2-5; 7 bases align to TRBD1. Germline CDR1 is KGHDR and CDR2 is SFDVKD. CDR3 length equals 16 residues. V shed 2 bases, J shed 2 bases, and the junction held 7 bases outside the gene matches. The DNA for the CDR3 is TGTGCCACCAGTGATTACTTCGGGACAGAACAAGAGACCCAGTACTTC. This translates into CATSDYFGTEQETQYF.